This passage covers 6 T cell receptor beta chains from one sample sequenced in a study of T cells expressing NK-cell markers. TCRdb re-called the 5' RACE reads; every CDR3 protein appears as one record, without DNA. The sample yields approximately 420,000 distinct CDR3 sequences, of which the top ten take up around 11%. Input material: blood T cells: a sorted CD56 or NKG2C T cell subset, CD4+ or CD8+ T cells, or bulk PBMC T cells (not recorded which). The origin of the receptors is a woman between 50 and 59 years old in good health.

The chain recombines TRBV11-2 with TRBJ2-4; with no DNA, the TCRdb D assignment of TRBD2 cannot be verified. CDR1 is SGHAT, CDR2 FQNNGV, per germline. There are 14 residues in the CDR3. The CDR3 sequence: CASSFTSGREIQYF.

This chain uses TRBV5-1 with TRBJ2-5; without DNA, the TCRdb call of TRBD1 cannot be checked. Germline V gene sequence: CDR1 SGHRS, CDR2 YFSETQ. The CDR3 loop spans 17 amino acids. CDR3 loop: CASSLGPSDTYQETQYF.

The chain is built from TRBV6-6 and TRBJ2-1; as DNA is missing, the TRBD2 call by TCRdb cannot be tested. CDR1 is MNHNY and CDR2 is SVGAGI in the germline V gene (reference sequence). This CDR3 region has 12 residues. The CDR3 reads CASRRVGNEQFF.

This chain links TRBV20-1 with TRBJ2-5; TCRdb reports TRBD1, a call that lacks DNA to check it against. Germline values: CDR1 DFQATT, CDR2 SNEGSKA (reference sequence). This CDR3 comprises 15 residues. CDR3 protein: CSASLGVGAGDPQYF.

The chain couples TRBV7-9 to TRBJ2-1; TCRdb's D call, TRBD1, is unchecked because there is no DNA. The CDR3 has 16 residues. Germline CDR1 reads SEHNR; CDR2 reads FQNEAQ (reference sequence). CDR3 sequence reads: CASSLKTGGESNEQFF.

The rearrangement links TRBV5-1 to TRBJ2-3; TCRdb designates TRBD1, a call that cannot be tested without DNA. Germline lookup yields CDR1 SGHRS and CDR2 YFSETQ. The CDR3 sequence is 14 residues long. The CDR3 here is CASAAGSTIDTQYF.